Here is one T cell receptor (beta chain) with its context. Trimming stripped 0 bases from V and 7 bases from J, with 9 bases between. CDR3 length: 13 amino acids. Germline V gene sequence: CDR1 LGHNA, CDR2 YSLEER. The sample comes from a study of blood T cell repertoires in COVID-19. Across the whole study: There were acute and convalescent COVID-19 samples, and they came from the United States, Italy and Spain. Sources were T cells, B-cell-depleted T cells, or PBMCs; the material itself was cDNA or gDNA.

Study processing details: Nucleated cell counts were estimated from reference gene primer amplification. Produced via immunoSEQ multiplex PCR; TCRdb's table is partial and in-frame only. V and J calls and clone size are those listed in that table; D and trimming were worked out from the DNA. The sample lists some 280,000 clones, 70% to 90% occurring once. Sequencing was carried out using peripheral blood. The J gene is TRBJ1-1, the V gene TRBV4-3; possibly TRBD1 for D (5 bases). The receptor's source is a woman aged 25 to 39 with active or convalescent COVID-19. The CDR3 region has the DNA TGCGCCAGCAGCCAAGATTCCGACAGTGAAGCTTTCTTT. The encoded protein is CASSQDSDSEAFF.